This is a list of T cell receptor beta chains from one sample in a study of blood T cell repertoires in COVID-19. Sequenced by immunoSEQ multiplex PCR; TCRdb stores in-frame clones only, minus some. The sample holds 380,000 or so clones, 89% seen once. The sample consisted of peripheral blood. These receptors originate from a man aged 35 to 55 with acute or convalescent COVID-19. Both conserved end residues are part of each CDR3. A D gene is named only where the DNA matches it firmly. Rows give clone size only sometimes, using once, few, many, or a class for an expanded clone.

cdr3_nt: TGCGCCAGCAGCTTGGTAACAACCGGGGAGCTGTTTTTT; cdr3_aa: CASSLVTTGELFF; v_call: TRBV5-1; clone_size: .; j_call: TRBJ2-2; d_call: .
cdr3_nt: TGTGCCAGCAGCGTCAACAGGGTGGCGGGAGATACGCAGTATTTT; cdr3_aa: CASSVNRVAGDTQYF; v_call: TRBV9; clone_size: once; j_call: TRBJ2-3; d_call: .
cdr3_nt: TGTGCCATCAACCCCGGACAGCCCACGAACTATGGCTACACCTTC; cdr3_aa: CAINPGQPTNYGYTF; v_call: TRBV10-3; clone_size: .; j_call: TRBJ1-2; d_call: .
cdr3_nt: TGCGCCAGCAGCCAAGATTGGACTAGCGGGTTAGGCGGGGAGCTGTTTTTT; cdr3_aa: CASSQDWTSGLGGELFF; v_call: TRBV4-1; clone_size: once; j_call: TRBJ2-2; d_call: TRBD2
cdr3_nt: TGTGCCAGCAGCCCCAACTACAATGAGCAGTTCTTC; cdr3_aa: CASSPNYNEQFF; v_call: TRBV12-3/TRBV12-4; clone_size: .; j_call: TRBJ2-1; d_call: .
cdr3_nt: TGTGCCAGCAGTTTGCGCCGGGAGTCGGCCGAGCAGTACTTC; cdr3_aa: CASSLRRESAEQYF; v_call: TRBV27; clone_size: .; j_call: TRBJ2-7; d_call: .
cdr3_nt: TGTGCCAGCAGTCCTAATTACTCTGGAAACACCATATATTTT; cdr3_aa: CASSPNYSGNTIYF; v_call: TRBV7-2; clone_size: few; j_call: TRBJ1-3; d_call: .
cdr3_nt: TGTGCCAGTAGGAGCGGGGGGCTTTACAATGAGCAGTTCTTC; cdr3_aa: CASRSGGLYNEQFF; v_call: TRBV19; clone_size: .; j_call: TRBJ2-1; d_call: TRBD2
cdr3_nt: TGTGCCAGCAGTACCCTCTTTCGGGGTAACTATGGCTACACCTTC; cdr3_aa: CASSTLFRGNYGYTF; v_call: TRBV28; clone_size: .; j_call: TRBJ1-2; d_call: .
cdr3_nt: TGTGCCAGCAGTTACTCGGCAGGGGCCTACGAGCAGTACTTC; cdr3_aa: CASSYSAGAYEQYF; v_call: TRBV6-5; clone_size: .; j_call: TRBJ2-7; d_call: .
cdr3_nt: TGTGCCAGCAGCTCATCGGGGGAGAACACTGAAGCTTTCTTT; cdr3_aa: CASSSSGENTEAFF; v_call: TRBV7-9; clone_size: .; j_call: TRBJ1-1; d_call: .
cdr3_nt: TGTGCCAGCAGTTTTAACCCGACTAGCGGGAGCCCAACAGATACGCAGTATTTT; cdr3_aa: CASSFNPTSGSPTDTQYF; v_call: TRBV28; clone_size: .; j_call: TRBJ2-3; d_call: TRBD2
cdr3_nt: TGCGCCAGCAGCCGGGGAGTAGTGGCAGGAATCTACGAGCAGTACTTC; cdr3_aa: CASSRGVVAGIYEQYF; v_call: TRBV4-1; clone_size: .; j_call: TRBJ2-7; d_call: .
cdr3_nt: TGTGCCAGCAGCCAAGAGGACAGGGGAGCTGAAGCTTTCTTT; cdr3_aa: CASSQEDRGAEAFF; v_call: TRBV3-1/TRBV3-2; clone_size: .; j_call: TRBJ1-1; d_call: TRBD1
cdr3_nt: TGTGCCAGCAGTGTCCCGGGACTAGCGGGGGAATTTCGAGATACGCAGTATTTT; cdr3_aa: CASSVPGLAGEFRDTQYF; v_call: TRBV2; clone_size: .; j_call: TRBJ2-3; d_call: TRBD2
cdr3_nt: TGTGCCAGCAGTGGGTCCCGGCAGGGGGTAGCAGATACGCAGTATTTT; cdr3_aa: CASSGSRQGVADTQYF; v_call: TRBV6-1; clone_size: .; j_call: TRBJ2-3; d_call: TRBD1
cdr3_nt: TGCAGCGTTGCCCCACGTGGGCAGGGGGCCTCCTACAATGAGCAGTTCTTC; cdr3_aa: CSVAPRGQGASYNEQFF; v_call: TRBV29-1; clone_size: .; j_call: TRBJ2-1; d_call: TRBD1
cdr3_nt: TGTGCCAGCAGTTACGGTCCGGGTACTAACTATGGCTACACCTTC; cdr3_aa: CASSYGPGTNYGYTF; v_call: TRBV6-2/TRBV6-3; clone_size: .; j_call: TRBJ1-2; d_call: .
cdr3_nt: TGTGCCAGTAGTCCCGGGCCCAAGGGGCCCTACAATGAGCAGTTCTTC; cdr3_aa: CASSPGPKGPYNEQFF; v_call: TRBV19; clone_size: .; j_call: TRBJ2-1; d_call: .
cdr3_nt: TGTGCCAGCAGCAATTCGGAGCCCTCCGGTGGGGGCTACACCTTC; cdr3_aa: CASSNSEPSGGGYTF; v_call: TRBV6-5; clone_size: .; j_call: TRBJ1-2; d_call: .
cdr3_nt: TGCGCCAGCAGCTTGGTCCCAGGGGGCTATGGCTACACCTTC; cdr3_aa: CASSLVPGGYGYTF; v_call: TRBV5-1; clone_size: .; j_call: TRBJ1-2; d_call: TRBD1
cdr3_nt: TGCGCCAGCAGCTTGAGGGGGCCCTCCTACGAGCAGTACTTC; cdr3_aa: CASSLRGPSYEQYF; v_call: TRBV5-1; clone_size: .; j_call: TRBJ2-7; d_call: TRBD1
cdr3_nt: TGTGCCAGCAGTTTTTCGACTAAAGCAGCGGGACAGGGGAATTCACCCCTCCACTTT; cdr3_aa: CASSFSTKAAGQGNSPLHF; v_call: TRBV28; clone_size: .; j_call: TRBJ1-6; d_call: TRBD1
cdr3_nt: TGTGCCAGCAGTGAATTAGGACAGGGCTTCGGTTTGAATTCACCCCTCCACTTT; cdr3_aa: CASSELGQGFGLNSPLHF; v_call: TRBV2; clone_size: .; j_call: TRBJ1-6; d_call: TRBD1
cdr3_nt: TGCAGCGTTCAGACATATAGCAATCAGCCCCAGCATTTT; cdr3_aa: CSVQTYSNQPQHF; v_call: TRBV29-1; clone_size: .; j_call: TRBJ1-5; d_call: .
cdr3_nt: TGTGCCAGCAGCAAGGGGTTCGAAGCTTTCTTT; cdr3_aa: CASSKGFEAFF; v_call: TRBV6-5; clone_size: .; j_call: TRBJ1-1; d_call: .
cdr3_nt: TGTGCCAGCAGCCCCACCGGGACAGGGACGTGGGGTAAACAGACCCAGTACTTC; cdr3_aa: CASSPTGTGTWGKQTQYF; v_call: TRBV11-2; clone_size: .; j_call: TRBJ2-5; d_call: TRBD1
cdr3_nt: TGTGCCAGCAGTTGGGGGCCATACACTGAAGCTTTCTTT; cdr3_aa: CASSWGPYTEAFF; v_call: TRBV27; clone_size: .; j_call: TRBJ1-1; d_call: .
cdr3_nt: TGTGCCAGCAGCTTACAGGCCGGGGGGGCCCGCACAGATACGCAGTATTTT; cdr3_aa: CASSLQAGGARTDTQYF; v_call: TRBV7-2; clone_size: .; j_call: TRBJ2-3; d_call: TRBD2
cdr3_nt: TGTGCCAGCAGCTTGGGCGCTTCCACCTACGAGCAGTACTTC; cdr3_aa: CASSLGASTYEQYF; v_call: TRBV5-4; clone_size: .; j_call: TRBJ2-7; d_call: .
cdr3_nt: TGCGCCAGCAGTGAGTCGGGGGGGAGCAATCAGCCCCAGCATTTT; cdr3_aa: CASSESGGSNQPQHF; v_call: TRBV10-2; clone_size: .; j_call: TRBJ1-5; d_call: .
cdr3_nt: TGTGCCAGCACCCCCTGGGACAGGATTTCTAACTATGGCTACACCTTC; cdr3_aa: CASTPWDRISNYGYTF; v_call: TRBV2; clone_size: .; j_call: TRBJ1-2; d_call: TRBD1
cdr3_nt: TGCGCCAGCAGCCTGGGGCGGTCGGTCGACACCGGGGAGCTGTTTTTT; cdr3_aa: CASSLGRSVDTGELFF; v_call: TRBV4-3; clone_size: .; j_call: TRBJ2-2; d_call: .
cdr3_nt: TGTGCCAGCAGTGAAGGGCCAGGATCTAACTATGGCTACACCTTC; cdr3_aa: CASSEGPGSNYGYTF; v_call: TRBV6-1; clone_size: .; j_call: TRBJ1-2; d_call: .
cdr3_nt: TGTGCCAGCAGAAAAGTCCCGGGACAGGGTTTGCCCCAGCATTTT; cdr3_aa: CASRKVPGQGLPQHF; v_call: TRBV28; clone_size: .; j_call: TRBJ1-5; d_call: TRBD1
cdr3_nt: TGTGCCAGCTCAGCAGCACCGGCAGCGACCCAGCATTTT; cdr3_aa: CASSAAPAATQHF; v_call: TRBV18; clone_size: .; j_call: TRBJ1-5; d_call: .
cdr3_nt: TGTGCCAGCTCCATGGGACAGGAGAATGGCTACACCTTC; cdr3_aa: CASSMGQENGYTF; v_call: TRBV18; clone_size: .; j_call: TRBJ1-2; d_call: TRBD1
cdr3_nt: TGTGCCAGCAGTTACTCGAGCAGCAGGGCGAAAACGGATTCACCCCTCCACTTT; cdr3_aa: CASSYSSSRAKTDSPLHF; v_call: TRBV6-2/TRBV6-3; clone_size: .; j_call: TRBJ1-6; d_call: .
cdr3_nt: TGTGCCAGCAGCCTCGGCGTCGGGGCGGGAGGGCCAGAGCAGTACTTC; cdr3_aa: CASSLGVGAGGPEQYF; v_call: TRBV5-4; clone_size: .; j_call: TRBJ2-7; d_call: TRBD2
cdr3_nt: TGTGCCAGCCAGGGTCCTTTCTCCTACGAGCAGTACTTC; cdr3_aa: CASQGPFSYEQYF; v_call: TRBV11-1; clone_size: once; j_call: TRBJ2-7; d_call: .
cdr3_nt: TGTGCCAGCAGTTTTCTAAGCGGGAGGGCCAGTGAGCAGTTCTTC; cdr3_aa: CASSFLSGRASEQFF; v_call: TRBV28; clone_size: .; j_call: TRBJ2-1; d_call: TRBD2
cdr3_nt: TGTGCCAGCAGCGGTCATCAGGGGGCGGATGGCTACACCTTC; cdr3_aa: CASSGHQGADGYTF; v_call: TRBV5-4; clone_size: .; j_call: TRBJ1-2; d_call: TRBD1
cdr3_nt: TGTGCCAGCAGTGTAGGAGGTAGGAACATTCAGTACTTC; cdr3_aa: CASSVGGRNIQYF; v_call: TRBV25-1; clone_size: once; j_call: TRBJ2-4; d_call: .
cdr3_nt: TGTGCCAGCAGTCTCGGGGGATCCTACGAGCAGTACTTC; cdr3_aa: CASSLGGSYEQYF; v_call: TRBV6-2/TRBV6-3; clone_size: .; j_call: TRBJ2-7; d_call: .
cdr3_nt: TGCGCCAGCAGCTCTGGGACAGGAATTTACGAGCAGTACTTC; cdr3_aa: CASSSGTGIYEQYF; v_call: TRBV5-1; clone_size: .; j_call: TRBJ2-7; d_call: TRBD1
cdr3_nt: TGTGCCAGCAGTTCCCCCCGGGCGGGAGTTATAGATGAGCAGTTCTTC; cdr3_aa: CASSSPRAGVIDEQFF; v_call: TRBV28; clone_size: .; j_call: TRBJ2-1; d_call: TRBD2
cdr3_nt: TGTGCCAGCAGCTTAGCACCAGGTGCCCACAATGAGCAGTTCTTC; cdr3_aa: CASSLAPGAHNEQFF; v_call: TRBV7-6; clone_size: .; j_call: TRBJ2-1; d_call: .
cdr3_nt: TGTGCCAGCAGCTCCACCAGGGGGGCTGCAGGCTACACCTTC; cdr3_aa: CASSSTRGAAGYTF; v_call: TRBV7-8; clone_size: few; j_call: TRBJ1-2; d_call: TRBD1
cdr3_nt: TGTGCCAGCAGTTTCCCCATAGGAGAACGGGAGGAAAATTCACCCCTCCACTTT; cdr3_aa: CASSFPIGEREENSPLHF; v_call: TRBV28; clone_size: .; j_call: TRBJ1-6; d_call: .
cdr3_nt: TGTGCCAGCAGGCCACATACGAGTAGCGGGGGTACCCAAGAGACCCAGTACTTC; cdr3_aa: CASRPHTSSGGTQETQYF; v_call: TRBV19; clone_size: .; j_call: TRBJ2-5; d_call: TRBD2
cdr3_nt: TGCGCCAGCAGCCACCCGACAGGGGGTTGGTCCGGGGAGCTGTTTTTT; cdr3_aa: CASSHPTGGWSGELFF; v_call: TRBV4-1; clone_size: .; j_call: TRBJ2-2; d_call: TRBD1
cdr3_nt: TGTGCCAGCAGCCCCTCGCGGAGCCGAGAGACCCAGTACTTC; cdr3_aa: CASSPSRSRETQYF; v_call: TRBV7-9; clone_size: .; j_call: TRBJ2-5; d_call: .
cdr3_nt: TGTGCCACCAGCAGAAGCGGACCCCTCCTTCCTGAAGCTTTCTTT; cdr3_aa: CATSRSGPLLPEAFF; v_call: TRBV15; clone_size: once; j_call: TRBJ1-1; d_call: .
cdr3_nt: TGTGCCAGCAAGACAGGGGCCGGGGAGCTGTTTTTT; cdr3_aa: CASKTGAGELFF; v_call: TRBV19; clone_size: .; j_call: TRBJ2-2; d_call: TRBD1
cdr3_nt: TGCAGCGTTGAACCGCGGGTTAACTATGGCTACACCTTC; cdr3_aa: CSVEPRVNYGYTF; v_call: TRBV29-1; clone_size: .; j_call: TRBJ1-2; d_call: .